This is a list of T cell receptor beta chains from one sample in a study of regulatory T cells in long-lasting Graves disease. MiXCR, applied by TCRdb to the multiplex PCR reads, yields one record per CDR3 protein. This table has 350,000 to 450,000 distinct CDR3 sequences, around a fifth appearing once. The material was peripheral blood mononuclear cells (PBMCs), obtained when the disease was refractory, from a patient treated with antithyroid drugs. These receptors originate from a female donor with Graves disease. Both conserved end residues are part of each CDR3. D genes are given only for firm matches. Size is omitted from some rows. Given values are once, few, many or a class for expanded clones.

j_gene: TRBJ2-2
v_gene: TRBV24-1
abundance: -
d_gene: -
CDR3nt: TGTGCCACCAGTAACCGAATGACAGGGAACACCGGGGAGCTGTTTTTT
CDR3aa: CATSNRMTGNTGELFF

j_gene: TRBJ1-2
v_gene: TRBV19
abundance: once
d_gene: -
CDR3nt: TGTGCCAGTAGTCCCACAGGCCTAAAGGGGGGCTACATCTTC
CDR3aa: CASSPTGLKGGYIF

j_gene: TRBJ2-7
v_gene: TRBV18
abundance: -
d_gene: TRBD1
CDR3nt: TGTGCCAGCTCACCACCGAGGGACAGGGACGAGCAGTACTTC
CDR3aa: CASSPPRDRDEQYF

j_gene: TRBJ2-7
v_gene: TRBV12-3/TRBV12-4
abundance: once
d_gene: TRBD2
CDR3nt: TGTGCCAGCAGAGGACTAGCGGCGGCCCAGCAGTACTTC
CDR3aa: CASRGLAAAQQYF

j_gene: TRBJ1-1
v_gene: TRBV3-1
abundance: many
d_gene: -
CDR3nt: TGTGCCAGCAGCCAAGATCCGACAGACTTGTTCACTGAAGCTTTCTTT
CDR3aa: CASSQDPTDLFTEAFF

j_gene: TRBJ2-7
v_gene: TRBV6-5
abundance: many
d_gene: TRBD2
CDR3nt: TGTGCCAGCAGTTACTCTTTGCGGACTAGCGGGAGGGCTGCCTTCGAGCAGTACTTC
CDR3aa: CASSYSLRTSGRAAFEQYF

j_gene: TRBJ1-1
v_gene: TRBV30
abundance: many
d_gene: -
CDR3nt: TGTGCCTGGAGTGTCGGGGGGGTTTTTGAAGCTTTCTTT
CDR3aa: CAWSVGGVFEAFF

j_gene: TRBJ1-1
v_gene: TRBV9
abundance: -
d_gene: TRBD1
CDR3nt: TGTGCCAGCAGCGTAGTAGGACAGGGGATGAACACTGAAGCTTTCTTT
CDR3aa: CASSVVGQGMNTEAFF

j_gene: TRBJ1-5
v_gene: TRBV30
abundance: many
d_gene: -
CDR3nt: TGTGCCTGGAGCCCCGATAGCAATCAGCCCCAGCATTTT
CDR3aa: CAWSPDSNQPQHF

j_gene: TRBJ1-2
v_gene: TRBV6-1
abundance: -
d_gene: -
CDR3nt: TGTGCCAGCGGACTCCATGAAGGCTACACCTTC
CDR3aa: CASGLHEGYTF

j_gene: TRBJ1-1
v_gene: TRBV5-6
abundance: -
d_gene: TRBD1
CDR3nt: TGTGCCAGCACCCCTCCGACAGGGCTTTACACTGAAGCTTTCTTT
CDR3aa: CASTPPTGLYTEAFF

j_gene: TRBJ1-2
v_gene: TRBV7-2
abundance: -
d_gene: -
CDR3nt: TGTGCCAGCAGCTTAGGTGGGGGGGCACGTGGCTACACCTTC
CDR3aa: CASSLGGGARGYTF

j_gene: TRBJ1-1
v_gene: TRBV19
abundance: many
d_gene: TRBD1
CDR3nt: TGTGCCAGTATCCGGCCGGGACAGGGTAACACTGAAGCTTTCTTT
CDR3aa: CASIRPGQGNTEAFF

j_gene: TRBJ1-3
v_gene: TRBV7-9
abundance: -
d_gene: -
CDR3nt: TGTGCCAGCAGCCTGGGACCTCGTGGAAACACCATATATTTT
CDR3aa: CASSLGPRGNTIYF

j_gene: TRBJ2-2
v_gene: TRBV6-1
abundance: many
d_gene: TRBD2
CDR3nt: TGTGCCAGCAGCAGGACTAGCGGGAGGGCCTGGACCGGGGAGCTGTTTTTT
CDR3aa: CASSRTSGRAWTGELFF

j_gene: TRBJ1-5
v_gene: TRBV19
abundance: few
d_gene: -
CDR3nt: TGTGCCAGTAGTATAGGCCAGAGAAATCAGCCCCAGCATTTT
CDR3aa: CASSIGQRNQPQHF

j_gene: TRBJ1-1
v_gene: TRBV6-5
abundance: many
d_gene: -
CDR3nt: TGTGCCAGCAGTTCGGGATTTGCTGAAGCTTTCTTT
CDR3aa: CASSSGFAEAFF

j_gene: TRBJ1-5
v_gene: TRBV7-9
abundance: -
d_gene: -
CDR3nt: TGTGCCAGCAGCTTAAACTTACAGCCCCAGCATTTT
CDR3aa: CASSLNLQPQHF